This T cell receptor beta chain was sequenced during a study of blood T cell repertoires in COVID-19. Study-level information: Samples came from the United States, Italy and Spain, spanning acute and convalescent COVID-19. T cells, B-cell-depleted T cells, or PBMCs provided the cDNA or gDNA that served as material.

In the original analysis: Reference gene primer amplification gave nucleated cell count estimates. Assay used: immunoSEQ multiplex PCR; TCRdb lists only in-frame clones, some missing. V and J calls and clone size are copied from that table; D and trimming were computed from the DNA. Of roughly 79,000 clones in the sample, 84% are singletons; the top ten hold approximately 3.3%. In germline, CDR1 is LNHDA, CDR2 SQIVND (reference sequence). CDR3 length: 17 amino acids. The V gene end was trimmed by 5 bases and the J gene end by 1 base; junction bases not matched to a gene: 6. The sample was peripheral blood. The rearrangement uses TRBV19 and TRBJ2-5; TRBD2 matches 14 bases. The clonotype was recovered from a man aged 45-65 years with acute or convalescent COVID-19. The CDR3 loop reads CASSQGTSGGRQETQYF. The DNA for the CDR3 is TGTGCCAGTAGTCAAGGGACTAGCGGGGGCCGCCAAGAGACCCAGTACTTC. Full variable domain (outside the CDR3, taken from reference TRBV19 and TRBJ2-5): DGGITQSPKYLFRKEGQNVTLSCEQNLNHDAMYWYRQDPGQGLRLIYYSQIVNDFQKGDIAEGYSVSREKKESFPLTVTSAQKNPTAFYLCASSQGTSGGRQETQYFGPGTRLLVL.